This T cell receptor (beta chain) was observed in a study of T cell responses to AZD1222 COVID-19 vaccine. Broader study findings: Targeting of unmutated variant regions was reportedly seen in nearly half of spike-specific TCRs. Once two AZD1222 doses were given, Spike-specific TCR breadth and depth went up.

With regard to this clone: Its antigen is unknown.

Measured with immunoSEQ multiplex PCR; TCRdb has only the in-frame clones, and not every one. The table includes 130,000 to 150,000 clones, roughly 87% detected once. V lost 2 bases and J lost 0, with 14 bases in between. The CDR3 covers 16 residues. The germline V gene encodes CDR1 GTSNPN and CDR2 SVGIG (reference sequence). Researchers grouped second doses given at about 4 or about 12 weeks into one pool. The chain joins TRBV30 to TRBJ2-1; no firm D call. The receptor's source is an adult who received the AZD1222 COVID-19 vaccine. Sequencing was performed on peripheral blood, taken 28 days after the second AZD1222 dose. The CDR3 DNA reads as TGTGCCTGGAGTTTGCTTCCTCTGGGCTCCTACAATGAGCAGTTCTTC. Amino acid sequence: CAWSLLPLGSYNEQFF.